Below, 26 T cell receptor beta chains from the same sample are listed, as sequenced in a study of T cells in Graves' hyperthyroidism and ophthalmopathy. Amplification of TCR beta CDR3 regions was performed using RNA transcripts as template. HTBI primers drove first-round RT-PCR of the TCR CDR3. TCRdb fed the multiplex PCR reads into MiXCR, producing one record per CDR3 protein. The data hold approximately 98,000 distinct CDR3 sequences, with around 42% observed a single time. The sample was peripheral blood or thyroid tissue (not recorded which). These receptors all stem from a young woman with Graves' hyperthyroidism.

This clonotype was picked up many times. Here the CDR3 reads CASSLGRVFTGATEAFF. In DNA, the CDR3 is TGTGCCAGCAGCCTGGGACGGGTGTTTACGGGGGCCACTGAAGCTTTCTTT. The V gene is TRBV7-2, the J gene TRBJ1-1; the D gene is possibly TRBD1 (6 bases). The CDR3 covers 17 residues. Germline V CDR1 and CDR2: SGHTA, FQGNSA. Trimming removed 5 bases at V and 4 bases at J, with 23 bases between.

This clonotype has a count of ten or more. The chain links TRBV10-3 to TRBJ2-7; D is possibly TRBD1 or TRBD2 (5 bases each). From germline, CDR1 is ENHRY and CDR2 SYGVKD. The CDR3 spans 12 residues. Trimming took off 8 bases at V and 6 bases at J, with 14 bases between the two ends. CDR3 nucleotides: TGTGCCATCGGGGAGTTAGGGACCGAGCAGTACTTC. The encoded protein is CAIGELGTEQYF.

The chain is built from TRBV2 and TRBJ1-6; 7 bases map to TRBD1. Germline V gene lookup returns CDR1 SNHLY and CDR2 FYNNEI. This CDR3 is 14 amino acids long. With 6 bases clipped from V and 6 bases from J, the junction kept 5 bases outside the gene matches. The CDR3 is CASRTGTVNSPLHF. For the CDR3, the DNA is TGTGCCAGCAGAACCGGGACAGTTAATTCACCCCTCCACTTT. Full variable domain (remainder filled in from reference TRBV2 and TRBJ1-6): EPEVTQTPSHQVTQMGQEVILRCVPISNHLYFYWYRQILGQKVEFLVSFYNNEISEKSEIFDDQFSVERPDGSNFTLKIRSTKLEDSAMYFCASRTGTVNSPLHFGNGTRLTVT.

This clonotype was recorded at least ten times. This chain joins TRBV5-1 and TRBJ1-6, with D maybe TRBD1 (6 bases). The CDR3 covers 16 residues. Trimming removed 3 bases from V and 0 bases from J, with 10 bases in between. Germline V gives CDR1 SGHRS, CDR2 YFSETQ. This CDR3 reads CASSWEGGSYNSPLHF. DNA for the CDR3: TGCGCCAGCAGCTGGGAAGGGGGCTCCTATAATTCACCCCTCCACTTT. The complete variable domain, with remaining parts taken from reference TRBV5-1 and TRBJ1-6, reads KAGVTQTPRYLIKTRGQQVTLSCSPISGHRSVSWYQQTPGQGLQFLFEYFSETQRNKGNFPGRFSGRQFSNSRSEMNVSTLELGDSALYLCASSWEGGSYNSPLHFGNGTRLTVT.

As regards this clonotype: A much larger clone differs by one base, so this may be a read error. The chain recombines TRBV6-6 with TRBJ1-1, with 7 bases aligning to TRBD1. This CDR3 is built from 14 residues. The germline V gene has CDR1 MNHNY and CDR2 SVGAGI (reference sequence). CDR3 DNA: TGTGCCGGCAGATTTAGGGGGCAAAGCACTGAAGCTTTCTTT. It codes for CAGRFRGQSTEAFF.

This clonotype came up a few times. The chain combines TRBV10-3 with TRBJ2-7; 10 nucleotides line up with TRBD1. CDR3 length: 16 residues. V shed 2 bases, J shed 1 base, and the junction held 5 bases outside the gene matches. Germline V gives CDR1 ENHRY, CDR2 SYGVKD. CDR3 in amino acids: CAISEGTGARSYEQYF. The DNA for the CDR3 is TGTGCCATCAGTGAGGGGACAGGGGCTAGGTCCTACGAGCAGTACTTC.

This clonotype has at least ten counts. The V call is TRBV6-6, the J call TRBJ2-2, with D possibly matching TRBD1 (5 bases). With 5 bases removed from V and 0 bases from J, the gap between germline ends came to 19 bases. This CDR3 region has 18 residues. Germline V lookup: CDR1 MNHNY, CDR2 SVGAGI (reference sequence). The CDR3 sequence is CASSEPYWQGSNTGELFF. DNA of the CDR3: TGTGCCAGCAGTGAACCCTACTGGCAGGGATCGAACACCGGGGAGCTGTTTTTT.

This clonotype came up many times. The rearrangement uses TRBV28 and TRBJ1-2, with 7 bases identical to TRBD1. V lost 4 bases, J lost 0 bases, and 8 bases stayed unmatched. The CDR3 runs to 16 residues. CDR1 and CDR2 from the germline V gene are MDHEN and SYDVKM. The CDR3, as DNA: TGTGCCAGCAGTTCCTCCGGACAGGACACTAACTATGGCTACACCTTC. Translated, it gives CASSSSGQDTNYGYTF.

A remark on this clonotype: Since a much larger clone is just one base distant, this may be a read error. V gene TRBV4-2 combines with J gene TRBJ2-7; D unresolved. Germline V CDR1 and CDR2: LGHNA, YNFKEQ. CDR3 length equals 12 residues. CDR3 sequence reads: CASSQTSTERYF. Written as DNA, the CDR3 is TGTGCCAGCAGCCAGACGTCTACTGAGCGGTACTTC.

The genes are TRBV6-5 and TRBJ1-1; D is perhaps TRBD1 (5 bases). V was trimmed by 4 bases and J by 3 bases, leaving 12 bases between them. Looked up from germline, CDR1 is MNHEY and CDR2 is SVGAGI. There are 14 residues in the CDR3. The chain's CDR3 is CASSSGRLDTEAFF. As DNA, the CDR3 is TGTGCCAGCAGTTCGGGACGGTTGGACACTGAAGCTTTCTTT.

This clonotype was found many times. J is TRBJ1-1 and V is TRBV6-6; D not resolved. Germline assignment: CDR1 MNHNY and CDR2 SVGAGI (reference sequence). The CDR3 length is 11 residues. Trimming left V 7 bases short and J 2 bases short, with 5 bases between. CDR3 region: CASNYNTEAFF. In DNA form, the CDR3 reads TGTGCCAGCAACTATAACACTGAAGCTTTCTTT.

This chain uses TRBV2 with TRBJ2-1; 10 nucleotides agree with TRBD1. CDR1 is SNHLY, CDR2 FYNNEI, per germline. This CDR3 is 16 amino acids long. The V segment lost 6 bases and the J segment 9 bases; nucleotides outside the gene matches: 14. The chain's CDR3 is CASSVVPGQGGSEQFF. CDR3 sequence (DNA): TGTGCCAGCAGCGTAGTCCCTGGACAGGGGGGAAGTGAGCAGTTCTTC. Together with reference TRBV2 and TRBJ2-1, the CDR3 gives the full variable domain: EPEVTQTPSHQVTQMGQEVILRCVPISNHLYFYWYRQILGQKVEFLVSFYNNEISEKSEIFDDQFSVERPDGSNFTLKIRSTKLEDSAMYFCASSVVPGQGGSEQFFGPGTRLTVL.

The chain links TRBV18 to TRBJ2-6; D is unresolved. Germline V gene lookup returns CDR1 KGHSH and CDR2 LQKENI. Trimming removed 7 bases at V and 0 bases at J, with 4 bases between. This CDR3 is 13 amino acids long. CDR3 loop: CASYYSGANVLTF. The CDR3 region has the DNA TGTGCCAGCTACTACTCTGGGGCCAACGTCCTGACTTTC. The whole variable domain, filled in from reference TRBV18 and TRBJ2-6, reads NAGVMQNPRHLVRRRGQEARLRCSPMKGHSHVYWYRQLPEEGLKFMVYLQKENIIDESGMPKERFSAEFPKEGPSILRIQQVVRGDSAAYFCASYYSGANVLTFGAGSRLTVL.

Ten or more counts support this clonotype. CDR3 sequence reads: CASSQDRHTEAFF. CDR3 nucleotide sequence: TGTGCCAGCAGTCAGGACAGACACACTGAAGCTTTCTTT. J is TRBJ1-1 and V is TRBV7-9, with a tentative D call TRBD1 (6 bases). The V end was cut by 6 bases, the J end by 3 bases, with 11 bases between. Germline V lookup: CDR1 SEHNR, CDR2 FQNEAQ (reference sequence). This CDR3 comprises 13 residues.

A few counts support this clonotype. One junction end disagrees with the germline gene, perhaps due to a read error. CDR3 sequence: CASSLVPSGDTGELSW. The CDR3 region has the DNA TGTGCCAGCAGCTTAGTGCCTAGCGGGGACACCGGGGAGCTGTCTTGG. The J gene is TRBJ2-2, the V gene TRBV7-3, with 9 nucleotides matching TRBD2. Germline CDR1 SGHTA, CDR2 FQGTGA. The CDR3 is 16 amino acids.

This chain joins TRBV7-9 and TRBJ2-5, with 9 nucleotides matching TRBD2. V lost 5 bases, J lost 4 bases, and 5 bases stayed unmatched. The germline V gene encodes CDR1 SEHNR and CDR2 FQNEAQ (reference sequence). The length of the CDR3 is 14 residues. CDR3 loop: CASSPGLAGETQYF. CDR3 coding DNA: TGTGCCAGCAGCCCGGGACTAGCAGGAGAGACCCAGTACTTC.

This clonotype qualifies as medium-sized. The genes are TRBV10-3 and TRBJ1-6, with D hard to call. Trimming pared 0 bases from V and 10 bases from J, leaving 13 bases between. The CDR3 loop spans 15 amino acids. Germline values: CDR1 ENHRY, CDR2 SYGVKD. CDR3 sequence reads: CAISESEEVASPLHF. Here the CDR3 DNA reads TGTGCCATCAGTGAGTCGGAGGAGGTTGCGTCACCCCTCCACTTT.

This clonotype was recorded at least ten times. The chain joins TRBV5-5 to TRBJ2-6; no clear D gene. This CDR3 is 20 amino acids long. The V end lost 2 bases, the J end lost 2 bases, and 23 bases lay between the germline ends. The germline V gene encodes CDR1 SGHKS and CDR2 YYEKEE (reference sequence). CDR3 in DNA: TGTGCCAGCAGCTTCCCACCAACCCGGGTAAAAGCAGCTGGGGCCAACGTCCTGACTTTC. Amino acids: CASSFPPTRVKAAGANVLTF.

The chain couples TRBV18 to TRBJ1-3, with D unresolved. CDR3 size: 13 residues. V lost 3 bases and J lost 0, with 3 bases in between. Per the germline V gene, CDR1 is KGHSH and CDR2 is LQKENI. This chain's CDR3 is CASSPASGNTIYF. In DNA, the CDR3 is TGTGCCAGCTCACCTGCCTCTGGAAACACCATATATTTT.

This clonotype appeared a few times. The genes are TRBV28 and TRBJ2-3; D unresolved. V shed 3 bases and J shed 4 bases, with 11 bases lying between them. Germline CDR1 reads MDHEN; CDR2 reads SYDVKM. This CDR3 comprises 14 residues. The CDR3 nucleotides read TGTGCCAGCAGTTTGGGTGGTGACGCAGATACGCAGTATTTT. It yields the protein CASSLGGDADTQYF.

This clonotype showed up just once. J is TRBJ1-5 and V is TRBV6-1; D is undetermined. This CDR3 has 15 amino acids. Deletions cut 8 bases from V and 7 bases from J, with 21 bases between. Germline V CDR1 and CDR2: MNHNS, SASEGT. The DNA of the CDR3 is TGTGCCAGCGTTTTGGCGGCGGGGAGGGAACAGCCCCAGCATTTT. This codes for CASVLAAGREQPQHF.

Many counts were recorded for this clonotype. J is TRBJ2-7 and V is TRBV12-3 or TRBV12-4, with D perhaps matching TRBD1 (6 bases). There are 11 residues in the CDR3. Trimming left V 5 bases short and J 6 bases short, with 8 bases between. CDR3 amino acids: CASSNRVEQYF. In DNA form, the CDR3 reads TGTGCCAGCAGTAACAGGGTCGAGCAGTACTTC.

For the CDR3, the DNA is TGTGCCACCAGTGACCCTGCCGGGACAGGGGTCTCCGGGGAGCTGTTTTTT. Protein product: CATSDPAGTGVSGELFF. V gene TRBV24-1 combines with J gene TRBJ2-2; 10 bases are shared with TRBD1. Trimming removed 4 bases from V and 6 bases from J; junction bases left unmatched: 10. Germline V gene lookup returns CDR1 KGHDR and CDR2 SFDVKD. There are 17 residues in the CDR3.

On this clonotype: A much larger clone differs from this one at a single base, so this may be a read error. As the CDR3 is not closed by the conserved phenylalanine or tryptophan, this likely results from a read error. The chain is built from TRBV20-1 and TRBJ2-3, with 11 bases that match TRBD2. Germline trimming cut 6 bases from V and 2 bases from J; bases unmatched to any gene: 4. The CDR3 has 14 amino acids. The germline gives CDR1 DFQATT, CDR2 SNEGSKA (reference sequence). The DNA of the CDR3 is TGCAGTGCCGTAGCGGGAGGGTTCACAGATACGCAGTATTCT. Translation: CSAVAGGFTDTQYS.

CDR3 loop: CSARGHRDGYTF. The CDR3 region has the DNA TGCAGTGCTAGAGGTCACCGGGACGGCTACACCTTC. The chain has TRBV20-1 and TRBJ1-2; the D gene is possibly TRBD1 (5 bases). With 1 base removed from V and 8 bases from J, the gap between germline ends came to 11 bases. This CDR3 contains 12 residues. Germline values: CDR1 DFQATT, CDR2 SNEGSKA (reference sequence).

The chain uses TRBV9 and TRBJ2-1; possibly TRBD1 for D (6 bases). V lost 4 bases and J lost 0, with 11 bases in between. There are 15 residues in the CDR3. Germline assignment: CDR1 SGDLS and CDR2 YYNGEE. The CDR3 sequence: CASSPQGHSYNEQFF. For the CDR3, the DNA is TGTGCCAGCAGCCCCCAGGGGCACTCCTACAATGAGCAGTTCTTC.